This TCR beta chain was profiled in a study of OX40 agonist ivuxolimab in advanced cancers. Per germline, CDR1 LNHDA and CDR2 SQIVND (reference sequence). The CDR3 consists of 16 residues. The V end was cut by 7 bases, the J end by 4 bases, with 22 bases between. Method: immunoSEQ multiplex PCR; TCRdb's copy keeps in-frame clones and lacks some. The data contain roughly 60,000 clones, 80% to 90% of them singletons. The TCR comes from an adult with an advanced solid tumor such as melanoma, head and neck, liver or kidney cancer. The starting material was CD4+ or CD8+ T cells sorted from blood, obtained in a trial of the OX40 agonist ivuxolimab. The chain employs TRBV19 and TRBJ1-2; maybe TRBD1 (6 bases). In nucleotides, the CDR3 is TGTGCCAGTACCCACCCGGGATTGGGGGCTAGCTATGGCTACACCTTC. Encoded protein: CASTHPGLGASYGYTF.